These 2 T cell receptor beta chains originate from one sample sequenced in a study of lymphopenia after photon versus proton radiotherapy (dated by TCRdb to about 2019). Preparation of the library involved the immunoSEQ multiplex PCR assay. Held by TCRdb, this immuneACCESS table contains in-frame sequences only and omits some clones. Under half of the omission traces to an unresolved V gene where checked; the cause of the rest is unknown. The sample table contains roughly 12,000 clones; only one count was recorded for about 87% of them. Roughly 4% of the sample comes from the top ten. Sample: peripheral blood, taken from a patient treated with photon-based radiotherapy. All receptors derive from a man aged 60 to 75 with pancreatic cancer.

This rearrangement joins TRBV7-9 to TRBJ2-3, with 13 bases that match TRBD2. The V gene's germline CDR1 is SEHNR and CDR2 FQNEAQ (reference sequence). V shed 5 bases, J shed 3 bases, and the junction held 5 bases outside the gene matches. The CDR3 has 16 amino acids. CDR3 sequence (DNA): TGTGCCAGCAGCGCAGGACTAGCGGGGGAAACAGATACGCAGTATTTT. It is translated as CASSAGLAGETDTQYF. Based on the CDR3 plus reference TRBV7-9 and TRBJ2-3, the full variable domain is DTGVSQNPRHKITKRGQNVTFRCDPISEHNRLYWYRQTLGQGPEFLTYFQNEAQLEKSRLLSDRFSAERPKGSFSTLEIQRTEQGDSAMYLCASSAGLAGETDTQYFGPGTRLTVL.

The CDR3 nucleotides read TGTGCCAGCAGCTTAATATCTGGTACAACGAACTATGGCTACACCTTC. This encodes CASSLISGTTNYGYTF. V gene TRBV11-1 combines with J gene TRBJ1-2; D is undetermined. Germline V gives CDR1 SGHAT, CDR2 FQDESV (reference sequence). The CDR3 runs 16 residues. Between the trimmed V and J ends, which lost 2 bases and 2 bases, there was a span of 15 bases.